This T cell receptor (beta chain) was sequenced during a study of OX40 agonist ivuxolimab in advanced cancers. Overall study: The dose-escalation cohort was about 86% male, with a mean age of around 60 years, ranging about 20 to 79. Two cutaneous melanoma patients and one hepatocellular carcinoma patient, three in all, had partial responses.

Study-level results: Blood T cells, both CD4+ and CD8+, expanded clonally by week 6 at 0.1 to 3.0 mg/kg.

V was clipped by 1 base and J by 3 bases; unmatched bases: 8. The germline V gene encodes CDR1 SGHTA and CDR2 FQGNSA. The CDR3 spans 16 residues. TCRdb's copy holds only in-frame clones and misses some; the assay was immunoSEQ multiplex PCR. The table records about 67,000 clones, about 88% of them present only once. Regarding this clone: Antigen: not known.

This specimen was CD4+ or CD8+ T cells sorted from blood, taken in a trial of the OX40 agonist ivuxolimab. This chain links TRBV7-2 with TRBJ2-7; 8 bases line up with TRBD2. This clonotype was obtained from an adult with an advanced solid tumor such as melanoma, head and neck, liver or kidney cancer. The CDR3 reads CASSLGLSGSSYEQYF. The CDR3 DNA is TGTGCCAGCAGCTTAGGGTTGAGCGGGAGTAGCTACGAGCAGTACTTC.